A selection of T cell receptor beta chains follows, all from one sample in a study of CD8+CD57+ T cells in acquired aplastic anemia. TCRdb analysed the reads with MiXCR anew, one entry per CDR3 protein. Of approximately 380,000 distinct CDR3 sequences in the sample, 55% to 75% were seen once. Material: sorted CD4+, CD8+, or CD8+CD57+ T cells (not recorded which) from PBMCs. The receptor source for this set is a human donor in good health, serving as a control. The CDR3 runs from the conserved cysteine through the conserved F or W. A D gene is named only where the DNA matches it firmly. Clone size appears in some rows only: once, few, many, or a class for an expanded clone.

cdr3_aa: CASSLHASGGTYEQYF; cdr3_nt: TGTGCCAGCAGTCTTCATGCAAGCGGGGGAACCTACGAGCAGTACTTC; clone_size: .; v_call: TRBV12-3/TRBV12-4; j_call: TRBJ2-7; d_call: TRBD2
cdr3_aa: CASSTGTGGYGGYTF; cdr3_nt: TGTGCCAGCAGCACTGGGACAGGGGGATACGGCGGCTACACCTTC; clone_size: .; v_call: TRBV11-2; j_call: TRBJ1-2; d_call: TRBD1
cdr3_aa: CSATQRLPGGNTIYF; cdr3_nt: TGCAGTGCTACTCAGCGACTCCCGGGGGGAAACACCATATATTTT; clone_size: .; v_call: TRBV20-1; j_call: TRBJ1-3; d_call: .
cdr3_aa: CSARVGARGTYEQYF; cdr3_nt: TGCAGTGCTAGAGTGGGGGCGAGGGGTACCTACGAGCAGTACTTC; clone_size: .; v_call: TRBV20-1; j_call: TRBJ2-7; d_call: .
cdr3_aa: CASSQTRPTDTQYF; cdr3_nt: TGCGCCAGCAGCCAGACGAGACCCACAGATACGCAGTATTTT; clone_size: .; v_call: TRBV7-2; j_call: TRBJ2-3; d_call: .
cdr3_aa: CSATQRGASTQETQYF; cdr3_nt: TGCAGTGCGACCCAACGGGGAGCGAGTACTCAAGAGACCCAGTACTTC; clone_size: many; v_call: TRBV20-1; j_call: TRBJ2-5; d_call: .
cdr3_aa: CASKGDYGYTF; cdr3_nt: TGTGCCAGCAAAGGGGACTATGGCTACACCTTC; clone_size: .; v_call: TRBV2; j_call: TRBJ1-2; d_call: .
cdr3_aa: CASTKRRGFLSSTEAFF; cdr3_nt: TGTGCCAGCACCAAACGGCGGGGTTTCTTGTCGAGCACTGAAGCTTTCTTT; clone_size: .; v_call: TRBV12-3/TRBV12-4; j_call: TRBJ1-1; d_call: .
cdr3_aa: CASSSENFGTEAFF; cdr3_nt: TGTGCCAGCAGCTCAGAAAATTTCGGGACTGAAGCTTTCTTT; clone_size: few; v_call: TRBV7-3; j_call: TRBJ1-1; d_call: .
cdr3_aa: CTSRGRLAGVETQYF; cdr3_nt: TGTACCAGCCGCGGGCGACTAGCGGGGGTCGAGACCCAGTACTTC; clone_size: .; v_call: TRBV7-2; j_call: TRBJ2-5; d_call: TRBD2
cdr3_aa: CASSTGGGLETQYF; cdr3_nt: TGTGCCAGCAGCACTGGGGGGGGGTTAGAGACCCAGTACTTC; clone_size: once; v_call: TRBV5-8; j_call: TRBJ2-5; d_call: TRBD2
cdr3_aa: CASARAPHPLNEQFF; cdr3_nt: TGTGCCAGCGCCAGGGCCCCGCACCCACTCAATGAGCAGTTCTTC; clone_size: once; v_call: TRBV5-4; j_call: TRBJ2-1; d_call: .
cdr3_aa: CASSSGRGCYNEQYF; cdr3_nt: TGCGCCAGCAGTTCGGGCAGAGGCTGCTACAACGAGCAGTACTTC; clone_size: .; v_call: TRBV10-1; j_call: TRBJ2-7; d_call: .
cdr3_aa: CSASWEGNSHGYTF; cdr3_nt: TGCAGTGCTAGTTGGGAGGGCAATTCACATGGCTACACCTTC; clone_size: .; v_call: TRBV20-1; j_call: TRBJ1-2; d_call: .
cdr3_aa: CASSPTTYEQFF; cdr3_nt: TGTGCCAGCAGCCCCACTACATATGAGCAGTTCTTC; clone_size: .; v_call: TRBV7-6; j_call: TRBJ2-1; d_call: .
cdr3_aa: CSVPSRDHSSYTF; cdr3_nt: TGCAGCGTTCCGTCCAGGGACCACAGCAGCTACACCTTC; clone_size: .; v_call: TRBV29-1; j_call: TRBJ1-2; d_call: .
cdr3_aa: CASSSSGVGTEAFF; cdr3_nt: TGTGCCAGCAGCTCATCAGGGGTGGGGACTGAAGCTTTCTTT; clone_size: .; v_call: TRBV12-3/TRBV12-4; j_call: TRBJ1-1; d_call: .
cdr3_aa: CASSIGTVSGELFF; cdr3_nt: TGTGCCAGCAGCATAGGCACAGTGTCGGGGGAGCTGTTTTTT; clone_size: .; v_call: TRBV5-1; j_call: TRBJ2-2; d_call: .
cdr3_aa: CASSYRVGATQYF; cdr3_nt: TGTGCCAGCAGTTACAGGGTGGGAGCTACGCAGTATTTT; clone_size: .; v_call: TRBV11-1; j_call: TRBJ2-3; d_call: .
cdr3_aa: CASSPDRVSTEAFF; cdr3_nt: TGTGCCAGCTCACCCGACAGGGTTAGCACTGAAGCTTTCTTT; clone_size: few; v_call: TRBV18; j_call: TRBJ1-1; d_call: TRBD1
cdr3_aa: CASSYSFVERQGNEKLFF; cdr3_nt: TGTGCCAGCAGTTACTCCTTCGTTGAACGGCAGGGTAATGAAAAACTGTTTTTT; clone_size: .; v_call: TRBV6-5; j_call: TRBJ1-4; d_call: .
cdr3_aa: CATSRGITGLSFF; cdr3_nt: TGTGCTACCAGCAGAGGTATAACAGGGTTGTCGTTCTTT; clone_size: .; v_call: TRBV15; j_call: TRBJ1-1; d_call: .
cdr3_aa: CSVRGGEGGYEQYF; cdr3_nt: TGCAGCGTTAGGGGCGGGGAAGGGGGCTACGAGCAGTACTTC; clone_size: .; v_call: TRBV29-1; j_call: TRBJ2-7; d_call: .
cdr3_aa: CASRKGYGSYEQYF; cdr3_nt: TGTGCCAGCAGAAAGGGGTATGGGTCCTACGAGCAGTACTTC; clone_size: .; v_call: TRBV7-2; j_call: TRBJ2-7; d_call: .
cdr3_aa: CASSPGRSHKQYFF; cdr3_nt: TGTGCCAGCAGTCCGGGCCGGAGCCACAAGCAGTACTTCTTT; clone_size: .; v_call: TRBV9; j_call: TRBJ1-1; d_call: .
cdr3_aa: CASSWGRTGNYGYTF; cdr3_nt: TGCGCCAGCAGCTGGGGAAGGACGGGAAACTATGGCTACACCTTC; clone_size: few; v_call: TRBV5-1; j_call: TRBJ1-2; d_call: .
cdr3_aa: CASSPAEGREKLFF; cdr3_nt: TGTGCCAGCAGCCCGGCAGAGGGGCGCGAAAAACTGTTTTTT; clone_size: .; v_call: TRBV7-4; j_call: TRBJ1-4; d_call: .
cdr3_aa: CSVRQGREQYF; cdr3_nt: TGCAGCGTCCGACAGGGGCGGGAGCAGTACTTC; clone_size: .; v_call: TRBV29-1; j_call: TRBJ2-7; d_call: TRBD1
cdr3_aa: CASSDLKSSSSTDTQYF; cdr3_nt: TGTGCCAGTAGTGACTTGAAAAGTAGCTCGAGCACAGATACGCAGTATTTT; clone_size: .; v_call: TRBV19; j_call: TRBJ2-3; d_call: .
cdr3_aa: CASSRDRVGYTF; cdr3_nt: TGTGCCAGCAGCCGAGACAGGGTTGGCTACACCTTC; clone_size: many; v_call: TRBV14; j_call: TRBJ1-2; d_call: TRBD1
cdr3_aa: CASSAGLTAYEQYF; cdr3_nt: TGTGCCAGCAGCGCCGGACTGACCGCCTACGAGCAGTACTTC; clone_size: .; v_call: TRBV5-6; j_call: TRBJ2-7; d_call: .
cdr3_aa: CATSVPRDTNTGELFF; cdr3_nt: TGTGCCACCAGTGTCCCAAGAGACACGAACACCGGGGAGCTGTTTTTT; clone_size: .; v_call: TRBV10-3; j_call: TRBJ2-2; d_call: .